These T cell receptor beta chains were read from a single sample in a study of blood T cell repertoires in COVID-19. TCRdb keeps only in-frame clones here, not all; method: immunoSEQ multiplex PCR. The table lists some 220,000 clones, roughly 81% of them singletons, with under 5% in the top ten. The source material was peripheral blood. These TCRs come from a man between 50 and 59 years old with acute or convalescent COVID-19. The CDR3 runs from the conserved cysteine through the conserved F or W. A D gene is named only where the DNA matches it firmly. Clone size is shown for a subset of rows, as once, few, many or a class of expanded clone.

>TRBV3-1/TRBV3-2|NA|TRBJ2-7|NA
CASSDSGFSSYEQYF
TGTGCCAGCAGCGACAGCGGGTTTAGCTCCTACGAGCAGTACTTC
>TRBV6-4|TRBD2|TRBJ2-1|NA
CASSSFRTSGSSYNEQFF
TGTGCCAGCAGTTCATTCAGGACTAGCGGGAGCTCCTACAATGAGCAGTTCTTC
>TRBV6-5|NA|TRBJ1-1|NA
CASIQGIEAFF
TGTGCCAGCATCCAGGGGATTGAAGCTTTCTTT
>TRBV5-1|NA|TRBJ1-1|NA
CASKSRQINTEAFF
TGCGCCAGCAAGTCGAGACAGATAAACACTGAAGCTTTCTTT
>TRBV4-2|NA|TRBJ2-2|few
CASSQESVTGELFF
TGTGCCAGCAGCCAAGAGTCAGTTACCGGGGAGCTGTTTTTT
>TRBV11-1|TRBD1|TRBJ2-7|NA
CASSAGQGFPYEQYF
TGTGCCAGCAGCGCGGGACAGGGGTTTCCCTACGAGCAGTACTTC
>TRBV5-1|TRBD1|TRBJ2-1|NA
CASNTGTADYNEQFF
TGCGCCAGTAACACCGGGACAGCAGATTACAATGAGCAGTTCTTC
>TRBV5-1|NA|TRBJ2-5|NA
CASSLYQGGETQYF
TGCGCCAGCAGCTTATATCAGGGGGGAGAGACCCAGTACTTC
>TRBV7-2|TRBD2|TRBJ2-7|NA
CASRASSGSWNEQYF
TGTGCCAGCAGAGCCTCTAGCGGGAGTTGGAACGAGCAGTACTTC
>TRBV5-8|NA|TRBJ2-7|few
CASGYRGKSYEQYF
TGTGCCAGCGGCTATCGAGGGAAATCCTACGAGCAGTACTTC
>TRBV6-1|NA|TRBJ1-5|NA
CASSEASNQPQHF
TGTGCCAGCAGTGAAGCGTCGAATCAGCCCCAGCATTTT
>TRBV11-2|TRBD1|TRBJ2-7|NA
CASSPRQGATHEQYF
TGTGCCAGCAGCCCTCGACAGGGGGCTACGCACGAGCAGTACTTC
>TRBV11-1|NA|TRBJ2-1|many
CASRSAGRESNNEQFF
TGTGCCAGCAGATCTGCCGGGAGAGAGTCGAACAATGAGCAGTTCTTC
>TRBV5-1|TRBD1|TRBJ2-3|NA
CASSMGQGTDTQYF
TGCGCCAGCAGCATGGGACAGGGCACAGATACGCAGTATTTT
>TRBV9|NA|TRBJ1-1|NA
CASSVDRETEAFF
TGTGCCAGCAGCGTAGACAGGGAGACTGAAGCTTTCTTT
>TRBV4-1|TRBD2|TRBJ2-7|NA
CASSHPTSGRSYEQYF
TGCGCCAGCAGCCATCCTACTAGCGGGAGGTCTTACGAGCAGTACTTC
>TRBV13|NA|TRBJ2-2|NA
CASSLQGPNTGELFF
TGTGCCAGCAGCCTACAGGGACCGAACACCGGGGAGCTGTTTTTT